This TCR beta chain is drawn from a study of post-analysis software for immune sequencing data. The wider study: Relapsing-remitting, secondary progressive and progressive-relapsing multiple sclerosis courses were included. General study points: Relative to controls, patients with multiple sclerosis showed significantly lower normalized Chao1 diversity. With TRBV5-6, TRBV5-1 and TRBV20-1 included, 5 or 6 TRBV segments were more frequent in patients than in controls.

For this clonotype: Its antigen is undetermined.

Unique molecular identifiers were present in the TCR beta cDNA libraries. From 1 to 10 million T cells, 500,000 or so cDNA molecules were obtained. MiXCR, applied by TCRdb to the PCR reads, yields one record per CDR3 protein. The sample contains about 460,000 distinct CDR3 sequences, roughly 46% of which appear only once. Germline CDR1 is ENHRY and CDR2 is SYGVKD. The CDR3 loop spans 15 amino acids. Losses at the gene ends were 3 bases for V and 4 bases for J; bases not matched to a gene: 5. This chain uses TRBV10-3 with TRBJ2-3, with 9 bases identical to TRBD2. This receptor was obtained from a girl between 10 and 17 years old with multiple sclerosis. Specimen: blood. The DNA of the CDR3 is TGTGCCATCAGTGAAGGGCGGGAGGGTGCAGATACGCAGTATTTT. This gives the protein CAISEGREGADTQYF.